One and the same sample provided the 21 T cell receptor beta chains below, sequenced in a study of blood T cell repertoires in COVID-19. Method: immunoSEQ multiplex PCR; TCRdb's copy keeps in-frame clones and lacks some. The top ten clones hold roughly 4.3% of a sample with some 270,000 clones, approximately 85% of them seen once. Input material: PBMCs or T cells enriched from blood (not recorded which). The origin of the receptors is a woman in her 30s who had recovered from COVID-19.

The V and J genes are TRBV19 and TRBJ2-7, with D perhaps matching TRBD2 (6 bases). Trimming shortened V by 1 base and J by 0 bases, and 7 bases separated the two germline ends. The germline V gene encodes CDR1 LNHDA and CDR2 SQIVND (reference sequence). This CDR3 spans 14 amino acids. The CDR3 region has the DNA TGTGCCAGTAGTATAGCGGGACTCTCCTACGAGCAGTACTTC. This encodes CASSIAGLSYEQYF.

The gene calls are TRBV7-9 and TRBJ1-6; 7 bases agree with TRBD1. The CDR3 sequence is 13 residues long. Looked up from germline, CDR1 is SEHNR and CDR2 is FQNEAQ (reference sequence). V lost 4 bases and J lost 10; bases outside the gene matches: 4. The CDR3 region has the DNA TGTGCCAGCAGCTCCGACAGGGACTCACCCCTCCACTTT. It codes for CASSSDRDSPLHF.

The chain combines TRBV7-8 with TRBJ2-1; TRBD2 agrees at 7 bases. Per germline, CDR1 SGHVS and CDR2 FQNEAQ. Trimming at V came to 2 bases and at J to 3 bases, leaving 1 base not matched to a gene. CDR3 length: 14 residues. The CDR3 spells CASSLKRDYNEQFF. The CDR3 DNA reads TGTGCCAGCAGCTTAAAGCGGGACTACAATGAGCAGTTCTTC. Combining the CDR3 with reference TRBV7-8 and TRBJ2-1 gives the whole variable domain GAGVSQSPRYKVAKRGQDVALRCDPISGHVSLFWYQQALGQGPEFLTYFQNEAQLDKSGLPSDRFFAERPEGSVSTLKIQRTQQEDSAVYLCASSLKRDYNEQFFGPGTRLTVL.

The V and J genes are TRBV2 and TRBJ1-5, with D possibly TRBD1 on 6 matching bases. The CDR3 sequence is 15 residues long. Looked up from germline, CDR1 is SNHLY and CDR2 is FYNNEI. V was pared by 3 bases and J by 4 bases, with 13 bases between. This CDR3 is CASSENRVGNQPQHF. In DNA, the CDR3 is TGTGCCAGCAGTGAGAACAGGGTGGGGAATCAGCCCCAGCATTTT.

This chain joins TRBV7-2 and TRBJ1-1, with D perhaps TRBD1 (5 bases). V lost 3 bases to trimming and J lost 1 base, with 9 bases between them. The germline V gene encodes CDR1 SGHTA and CDR2 FQGNSA. This CDR3 has 14 residues. The DNA of the CDR3 is TGTGCCAGCAGCTTTGGGCAGGGGAACACTGAAGCTTTCTTT. Its translation is CASSFGQGNTEAFF.

V is TRBV5-1 and J is TRBJ1-1; D is possibly TRBD1 (5 bases). CDR3 length equals 12 residues. Germline CDR1 reads SGHRS; CDR2 reads YFSETQ. V was shortened by 2 bases and J by 11 bases, with 13 bases between the two germline ends. CDR3 sequence: CASSFAREGAFF. The CDR3 DNA is TGCGCCAGCAGCTTTGCCCGGGAGGGGGCTTTCTTT.

The chain carries TRBV18 and TRBJ2-1, with 8 bases matching TRBD2. With 6 bases clipped from V and 2 bases from J, the junction kept 6 bases outside the gene matches. Per the germline V gene, CDR1 is KGHSH and CDR2 is LQKENI. The CDR3 runs to 15 residues. The DNA of the CDR3 is TGTGCCAGCTCTACACTGGGACTAGCCTACAATGAGCAGTTCTTC. This sequence encodes CASSTLGLAYNEQFF. The full variable domain, in which reference TRBV18 and TRBJ2-1 provide the parts outside the CDR3, is NAGVMQNPRHLVRRRGQEARLRCSPMKGHSHVYWYRQLPEEGLKFMVYLQKENIIDESGMPKERFSAEFPKEGPSILRIQQVVRGDSAAYFCASSTLGLAYNEQFFGPGTRLTVL.

This chain uses TRBV28 with TRBJ1-1, with a weak D call TRBD1 (6 bases). The CDR3 totals 14 residues. The V and J ends lost 5 bases and 3 bases respectively, with 13 bases between them. CDR1 MDHEN and CDR2 SYDVKM come from the germline V gene. CDR3 bases: TGTGCCAGCAGTCTACCTGACAGGTACACTGAAGCTTTCTTT. Protein product: CASSLPDRYTEAFF.

The rearrangement joins TRBV5-6 to TRBJ1-2; TRBD1 matches at 7 bases. The CDR3 has 13 residues. In germline, CDR1 is SGHDT, CDR2 YYEEEE. Germline trimming cut 3 bases from V and 4 bases from J; bases unmatched to any gene: 3. In DNA form, the CDR3 reads TGTGCCAGCAGCTCCGGGACAGTCTATGGCTACACCTTC. This encodes CASSSGTVYGYTF.

The V gene is TRBV7-2, the J gene TRBJ2-1; D is possibly TRBD2 (5 bases). Germline CDR1 is SGHTA and CDR2 is FQGNSA. There are 14 residues in the CDR3. Deletions cut 5 bases from V and 6 bases from J, with 14 bases between. CDR3 sequence: CASSRTRLINEQFF. The DNA of the CDR3 is TGTGCCAGCAGCCGGACTCGACTCATCAATGAGCAGTTCTTC.

This clone was seen only a few times. J is TRBJ1-2 and V is TRBV19, with a weak D call TRBD1 (5 bases). Germline V gene lookup returns CDR1 LNHDA and CDR2 SQIVND (reference sequence). Trimming removed 1 base from V and 1 base from J, with 7 bases in between. The CDR3 is made up of 14 amino acids. The CDR3 protein is CASSIGGDNYGYTF. CDR3 coding DNA: TGTGCCAGTAGTATAGGGGGGGATAACTATGGCTACACCTTC.

The J gene is TRBJ1-1, the V gene TRBV5-1; TRBD1 might be the D (5 bases). The V and J ends lost 0 bases and 4 bases respectively, with 13 bases between them. Germline CDR1 SGHRS, CDR2 YFSETQ. The CDR3 loop spans 15 amino acids. The CDR3 sequence: CASSLEGVVSTEAFF. CDR3 nucleotide sequence: TGCGCCAGCAGCTTGGAAGGGGTAGTAAGCACTGAAGCTTTCTTT.

The genes are TRBV7-2 and TRBJ2-1, with 7 bases aligning to TRBD2. J was trimmed by 5 bases and V by 1 base; bases with no gene match: 11. There are 17 residues in the CDR3. Germline values: CDR1 SGHTA, CDR2 FQGNSA. CDR3 sequence: CASSLDATSPRHNEQFF. The CDR3 nucleotides are TGTGCCAGCAGCTTAGACGCGACTAGCCCACGACACAATGAGCAGTTCTTC.

The gene calls are TRBV5-1 and TRBJ1-1; D perhaps matches TRBD1 (6 bases). Deletions cut 0 bases from V and 4 bases from J, with 16 bases between. Germline V gives CDR1 SGHRS, CDR2 YFSETQ. The CDR3 covers 16 residues. In DNA form, the CDR3 reads TGCGCCAGCAGCTTGGGTGGGGGCTCCCAGGGCACTGAAGCTTTCTTT. Translated, it gives CASSLGGGSQGTEAFF.

The rearrangement links TRBV5-1 to TRBJ2-6, with 9 bases aligning to TRBD1. Germline values: CDR1 SGHRS, CDR2 YFSETQ. The junction had 9 bases not matched to a gene; V was cut back by 5 bases and J by 0 bases. There are 18 residues in the CDR3. DNA of the CDR3: TGCGCCAGCAGGTATATGGGGACAGGGAGCTCTGGGGCCAACGTCCTGACTTTC. Its protein is CASRYMGTGSSGANVLTF.

The chain has TRBV5-1 and TRBJ1-5; D unclear. The CDR3 has 12 residues. V dropped 7 bases and J dropped 7 bases, with 12 bases sitting between them. Germline V gives CDR1 SGHRS, CDR2 YFSETQ. The DNA for the CDR3 is TGCGCCAGCCACGAGCCGGGGCAGCCCCAGCATTTT. Translation gives CASHEPGQPQHF.

This rearrangement joins TRBV5-6 to TRBJ1-1, with 9 positions matching TRBD1. The CDR3 has 16 residues. Germline CDR1 and CDR2: SGHDT and YYEEEE. V dropped 6 bases and J dropped 3; count of bases not matched to a gene: 12. The CDR3 protein is CASTNLPGQGDTEAFF. In DNA form, the CDR3 reads TGTGCCAGCACCAATCTCCCGGGACAGGGAGACACTGAAGCTTTCTTT.

The chain employs TRBV28 and TRBJ2-7, with 9 bases identical to TRBD1. The V and J ends lost 5 bases and 3 bases, in that order; junction bases with no gene match: 5. From germline, CDR1 is MDHEN and CDR2 SYDVKM. This CDR3 is built from 14 residues. The CDR3 sequence is CASSPGGQGYEQYF. CDR3 nucleotides: TGTGCCAGCAGTCCTGGGGGACAGGGCTACGAGCAGTACTTC.

V gene TRBV19 combines with J gene TRBJ1-4, with D possibly TRBD1 on 5 matching bases. V was pared by 10 bases and J by 8 bases, with 17 bases between. The CDR3 loop spans 13 amino acids. Germline CDR1 is LNHDA and CDR2 is SQIVND (reference sequence). Here the CDR3 reads CATKGRVGEKLFF. Here the CDR3 DNA reads TGTGCCACCAAGGGCAGGGTCGGGGAAAAACTGTTTTTT.

This clone occurred a few times. The gene calls are TRBV4-2 and TRBJ2-7; TRBD2 matches 12 bases. This CDR3 region has 21 residues. The germline gives CDR1 LGHNA, CDR2 YNFKEQ. Germline trimming cut 0 bases from V and 0 bases from J; bases unmatched to any gene: 15. In DNA form, the CDR3 reads TGTGCCAGCAGCCAAGATAAGGGGCTAGCGGGAGGGCCGCGGAGCTCCTACGAGCAGTACTTC. It translates to CASSQDKGLAGGPRSSYEQYF.

A few counts support this clone. V is TRBV28 and J is TRBJ1-2, with a possible D match to TRBD1 (5 bases). The CDR3 spans 14 residues. V lost 9 bases and J 5 bases, leaving 19 bases between the germline ends. Per the germline V gene, CDR1 is MDHEN and CDR2 is SYDVKM. The CDR3 sequence: CASLGHEFNYGYTF. CDR3 sequence (DNA): TGTGCCAGTCTCGGACACGAGTTTAATTATGGCTACACCTTC.